These 4 T cell receptor beta chains share one sample of origin, sequenced in a study of blood T cell repertoires in COVID-19. Profiling relied on immunoSEQ multiplex PCR, and the TCRdb table lists in-frame clones only, not all of them. This repertoire shows fewer than 25,000 clones, roughly 90% found once; its top ten account for 7.7%. Material: peripheral blood. These receptors were collected from a woman aged 55-69 years with active COVID-19.

The V and J genes are TRBV19 and TRBJ1-2; 12 bases line up with TRBD1. After removal of 3 bases from V and 8 bases from J, the junction contained 10 bases not matched to a gene. The CDR3 spans 16 residues. Germline-derived CDR1 and CDR2 are LNHDA and SQIVND (reference sequence). The CDR3 region has the DNA TGTGCCAGTAGTATGCTTACCGGGACAGGGGGCGCGGGCTACACCTTC. Its protein product is CASSMLTGTGGAGYTF. Complete variable domain (other parts from reference TRBV19 and TRBJ1-2): DGGITQSPKYLFRKEGQNVTLSCEQNLNHDAMYWYRQDPGQGLRLIYYSQIVNDFQKGDIAEGYSVSREKKESFPLTVTSAQKNPTAFYLCASSMLTGTGGAGYTFGSGTRLTVV.

The chain recombines TRBV5-4 with TRBJ1-2, with 8 bases aligning to TRBD1. This CDR3 is built from 13 residues. Trimming took 1 base from V and 8 from J; bases not matched to a gene: 4. Germline V lookup: CDR1 SGHNT, CDR2 YYREEE (reference sequence). The CDR3 DNA reads as TGTGCCAGCAGCTTGACAGGGGGAAGGGGCTACACCTTC. Encoded protein: CASSLTGGRGYTF.

The chain uses TRBV2 and TRBJ1-5, with a weak D call TRBD1 (5 bases). Trimming stripped 4 bases from V and 4 bases from J, with 11 bases between. In germline, CDR1 is SNHLY, CDR2 FYNNEI. This CDR3 comprises 14 residues. Here the CDR3 reads CASSVAGSNQPQHF. In DNA, the CDR3 is TGTGCCAGCAGTGTGGCAGGGTCAAATCAGCCCCAGCATTTT.

The rearrangement joins TRBV6-5 to TRBJ1-2; the D is unclear. The CDR3 extends over 12 amino acids. Trimming left V 7 bases short and J 10 bases short, with 16 bases between. Germline lookup yields CDR1 MNHEY and CDR2 SVGAGI. CDR3 sequence: CASTTGSRDYTF. In DNA form, the CDR3 reads TGTGCCAGCACCACCGGCTCTCGGGACTACACCTTC.